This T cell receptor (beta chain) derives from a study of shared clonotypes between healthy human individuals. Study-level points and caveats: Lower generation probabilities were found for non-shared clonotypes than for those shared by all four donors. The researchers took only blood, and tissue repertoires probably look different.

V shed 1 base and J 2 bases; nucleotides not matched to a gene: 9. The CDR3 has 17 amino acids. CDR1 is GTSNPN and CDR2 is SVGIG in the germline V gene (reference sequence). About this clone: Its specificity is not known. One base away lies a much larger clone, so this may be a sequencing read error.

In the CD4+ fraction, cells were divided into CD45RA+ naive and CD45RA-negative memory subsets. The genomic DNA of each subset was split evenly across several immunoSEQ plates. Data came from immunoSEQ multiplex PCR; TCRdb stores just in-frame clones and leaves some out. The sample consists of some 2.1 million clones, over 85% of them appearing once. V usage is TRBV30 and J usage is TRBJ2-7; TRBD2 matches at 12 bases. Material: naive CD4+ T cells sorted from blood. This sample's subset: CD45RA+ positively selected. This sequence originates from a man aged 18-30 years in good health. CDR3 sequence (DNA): TGTGCCTGGAGTGCCATCCGGACTAGCGGGGAAGCCTACGAGCAGTACTTC. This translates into CAWSAIRTSGEAYEQYF.